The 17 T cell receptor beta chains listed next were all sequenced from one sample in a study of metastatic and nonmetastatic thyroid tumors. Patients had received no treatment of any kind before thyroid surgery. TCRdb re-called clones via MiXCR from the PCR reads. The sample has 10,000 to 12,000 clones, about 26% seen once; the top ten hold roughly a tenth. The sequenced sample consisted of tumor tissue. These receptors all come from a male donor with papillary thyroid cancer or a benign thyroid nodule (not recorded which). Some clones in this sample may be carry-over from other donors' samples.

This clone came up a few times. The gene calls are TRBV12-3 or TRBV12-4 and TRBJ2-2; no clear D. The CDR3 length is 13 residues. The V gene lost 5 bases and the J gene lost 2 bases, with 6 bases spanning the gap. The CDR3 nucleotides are TGTGCCAGCAGTAATGGTAACACCGGGGAGCTGTTTTTT. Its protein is CASSNGNTGELFF.

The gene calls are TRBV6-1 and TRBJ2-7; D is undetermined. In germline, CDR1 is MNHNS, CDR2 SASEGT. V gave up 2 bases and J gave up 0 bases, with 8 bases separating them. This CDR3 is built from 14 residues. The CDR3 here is CASSEWYTSYEQYV. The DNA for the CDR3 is TGTGCCAGCAGTGAATGGTACACCTCCTACGAGCAGTACGTC.

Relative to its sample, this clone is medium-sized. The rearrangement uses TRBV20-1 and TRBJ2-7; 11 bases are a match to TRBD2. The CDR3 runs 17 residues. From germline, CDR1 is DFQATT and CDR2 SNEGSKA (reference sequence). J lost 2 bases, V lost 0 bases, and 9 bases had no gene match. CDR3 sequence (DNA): TGCAGTGCTAGAGATCTAGCGGGAGGTTCGGAAACCTACGAGCAGTACGTC. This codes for CSARDLAGGSETYEQYV.

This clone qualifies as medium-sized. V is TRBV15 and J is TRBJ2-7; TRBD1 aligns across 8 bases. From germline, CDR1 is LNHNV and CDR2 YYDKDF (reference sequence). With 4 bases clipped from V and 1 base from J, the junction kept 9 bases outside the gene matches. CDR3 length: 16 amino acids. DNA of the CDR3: TGTGCCACCAGCAAGACACAGGGGGATTTTTCCTACGAGCAGTACTTC. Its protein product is CATSKTQGDFSYEQYF.

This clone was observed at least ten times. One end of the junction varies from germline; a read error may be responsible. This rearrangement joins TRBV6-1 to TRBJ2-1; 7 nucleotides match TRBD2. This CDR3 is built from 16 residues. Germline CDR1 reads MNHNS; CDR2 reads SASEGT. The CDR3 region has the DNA TGTGCCAGCAGCACAGAACAGCGGGGAGGTAACAATGAGCAGCTCTTC. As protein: CASSTEQRGGNNEQLF.

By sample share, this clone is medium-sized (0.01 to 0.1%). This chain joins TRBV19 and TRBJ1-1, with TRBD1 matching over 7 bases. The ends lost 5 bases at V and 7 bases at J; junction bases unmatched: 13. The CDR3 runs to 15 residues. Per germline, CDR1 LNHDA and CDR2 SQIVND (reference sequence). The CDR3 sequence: CASSLLPGQAFEAFF. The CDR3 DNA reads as TGTGCCAGTAGTCTCCTCCCTGGACAGGCCTTTGAAGCTTTCTTT.

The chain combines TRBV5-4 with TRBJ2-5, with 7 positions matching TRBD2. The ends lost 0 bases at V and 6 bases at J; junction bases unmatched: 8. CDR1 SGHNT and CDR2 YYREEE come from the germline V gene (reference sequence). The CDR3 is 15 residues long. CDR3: CASSLDPTGRKTQYF. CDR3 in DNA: TGTGCCAGCAGCTTGGACCCCACCGGGAGGAAGACCCAGTACTTC.

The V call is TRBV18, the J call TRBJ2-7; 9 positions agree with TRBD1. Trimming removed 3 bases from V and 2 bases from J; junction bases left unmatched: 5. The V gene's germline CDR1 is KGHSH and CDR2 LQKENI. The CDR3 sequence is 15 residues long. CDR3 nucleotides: TGTGCCAGCTCACCGCCGGGACAGGGAACCTACGAGCAGTACTTC. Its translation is CASSPPGQGTYEQYF.

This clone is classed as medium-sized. The CDR3 DNA sequence: TGCAGTGCCGCAGGGGTGACTAATGAAAAACTGTTTTTT. Amino acids: CSAAGVTNEKLFF. The chain carries TRBV20-1 and TRBJ1-4, with D possibly TRBD1 on 6 matching bases. The V and J ends lost 6 bases and 2 bases respectively, with 10 bases between them. There are 13 residues in the CDR3. Germline CDR1 reads DFQATT; CDR2 reads SNEGSKA (reference sequence).

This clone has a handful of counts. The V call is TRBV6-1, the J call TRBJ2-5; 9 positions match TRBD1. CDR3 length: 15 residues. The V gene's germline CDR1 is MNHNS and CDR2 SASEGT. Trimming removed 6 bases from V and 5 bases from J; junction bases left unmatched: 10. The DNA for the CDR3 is TGTGCCAGCAGCCCCCAACAGGGGGCGAGGGAGACCCAGTACTTC. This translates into CASSPQQGARETQYF.

The CDR3 region is CACTGLEHNEQFF. CDR3 in DNA: TGTGCCTGTACGGGACTAGAACACAATGAGCAGTTCTTC. This chain connects TRBV30 to TRBJ2-1; 8 bases match TRBD2. This CDR3 is built from 13 residues. CDR1 and CDR2 from the germline V gene are GTSNPN and SVGIG (reference sequence). Trimming at V came to 6 bases and at J to 5 bases, leaving 6 bases not matched to a gene. Complete variable domain (other parts from reference TRBV30 and TRBJ2-1): SQTIHQWPATLVQPVGSPLSLECTVEGTSNPNLYWYRQAAGRGLQLLFYSVGIGQISSEVPQNLSASRPQDRQFILSSKKLLLSDSGFYLCACTGLEHNEQFFGPGTRLTVL.

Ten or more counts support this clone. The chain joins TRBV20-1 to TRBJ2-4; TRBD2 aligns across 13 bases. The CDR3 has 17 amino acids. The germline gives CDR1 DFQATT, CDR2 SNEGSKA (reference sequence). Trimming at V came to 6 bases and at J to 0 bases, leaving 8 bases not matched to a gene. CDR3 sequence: CSATGLAGVRAKNIQYF. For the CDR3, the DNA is TGCAGTGCGACCGGACTAGCGGGAGTAAGAGCCAAAAACATTCAGTACTTC.

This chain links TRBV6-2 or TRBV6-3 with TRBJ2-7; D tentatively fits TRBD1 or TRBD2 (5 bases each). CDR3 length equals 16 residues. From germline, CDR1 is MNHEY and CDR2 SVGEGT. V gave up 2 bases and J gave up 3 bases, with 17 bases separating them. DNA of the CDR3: TGTGCCAGCAGTTACGGGGTCTGGGGACCAAACTACGAGCAGTACTTC. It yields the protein CASSYGVWGPNYEQYF.

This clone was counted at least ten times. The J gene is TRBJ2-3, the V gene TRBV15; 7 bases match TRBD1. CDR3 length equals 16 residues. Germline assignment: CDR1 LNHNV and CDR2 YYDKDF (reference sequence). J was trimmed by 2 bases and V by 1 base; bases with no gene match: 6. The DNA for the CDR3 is TGTGCCACCAGCAGAGGCGACAGGGACCCCACAGATACGCAGTATTTT. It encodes CATSRGDRDPTDTQYF.

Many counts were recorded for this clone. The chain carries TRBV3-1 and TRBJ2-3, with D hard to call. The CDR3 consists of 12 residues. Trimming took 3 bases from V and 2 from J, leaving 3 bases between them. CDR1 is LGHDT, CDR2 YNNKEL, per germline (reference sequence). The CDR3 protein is CASSHDTDTQYF. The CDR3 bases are TGTGCCAGCAGCCACGACACAGATACGCAGTATTTT.

CDR3: CSADRNPGANVLTF. DNA of the CDR3: TGCAGTGCAGACAGGAATCCTGGGGCCAACGTCCTGACTTTC. The J gene is TRBJ2-6, the V gene TRBV20-1; the D gene is possibly TRBD1 (6 bases). In germline, CDR1 is DFQATT, CDR2 SNEGSKA (reference sequence). Trimming stripped 6 bases from V and 2 bases from J, with 11 bases between. The CDR3 spans 14 residues.

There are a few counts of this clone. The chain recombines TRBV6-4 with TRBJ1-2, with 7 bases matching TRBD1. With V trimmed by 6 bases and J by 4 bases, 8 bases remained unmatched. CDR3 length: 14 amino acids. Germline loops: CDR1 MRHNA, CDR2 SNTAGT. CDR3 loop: CASSYTRQGYGYTF. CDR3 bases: TGTGCCAGCAGCTACACCCGACAGGGCTATGGCTACACCTTC.